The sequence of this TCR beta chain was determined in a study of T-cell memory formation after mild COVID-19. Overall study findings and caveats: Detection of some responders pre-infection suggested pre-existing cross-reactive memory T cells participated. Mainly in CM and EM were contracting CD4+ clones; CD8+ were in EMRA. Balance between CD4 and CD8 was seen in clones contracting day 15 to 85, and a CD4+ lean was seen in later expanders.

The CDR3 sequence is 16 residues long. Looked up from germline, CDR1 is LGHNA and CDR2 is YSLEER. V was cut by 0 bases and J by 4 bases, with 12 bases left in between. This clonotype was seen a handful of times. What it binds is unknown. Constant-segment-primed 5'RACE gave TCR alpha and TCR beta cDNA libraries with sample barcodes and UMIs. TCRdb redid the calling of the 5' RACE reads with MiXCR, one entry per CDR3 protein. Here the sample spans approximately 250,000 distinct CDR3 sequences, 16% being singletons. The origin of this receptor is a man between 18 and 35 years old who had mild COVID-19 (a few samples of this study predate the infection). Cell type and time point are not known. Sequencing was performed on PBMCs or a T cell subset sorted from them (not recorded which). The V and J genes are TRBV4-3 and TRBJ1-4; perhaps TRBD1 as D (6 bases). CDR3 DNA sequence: TGCGCCAGCAGCCAAGATGTAGGGGGAGTTAATGAAAAACTGTTTTTT. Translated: CASSQDVGGVNEKLFF.